These 5 T cell receptor beta chains came from one sample sequenced in a study of blood T cells in healthy people across ages. Sample-barcoded 5' priming and a J-beta primer mix drove a second PCR of roughly 6 to 12 cycles. MiXCR, applied by TCRdb to the 5' RACE reads, yields one record per CDR3 protein. This table holds about 1,800,000 distinct CDR3 sequences, about 28% found once. The sequenced material came from blood. Every receptor here comes from a young woman in good health.

The V and J genes are TRBV20-1 and TRBJ2-7; D assignment may be TRBD1 or TRBD2 (7 bases each). The V and J ends lost 6 bases and 7 bases respectively, with 22 bases between them. The CDR3 covers 14 residues. Per germline, CDR1 DFQATT and CDR2 SNEGSKA (reference sequence). CDR3 sequence (DNA): TGCAGTGCAAGGGACAGCGGGGCTCTCGATGAGCAGTACTTC. Protein: CSARDSGALDEQYF.

This clonotype was picked up one time. This chain connects TRBV20-1 to TRBJ2-1; the D gene could be TRBD1 or TRBD2 (5 bases each). Germline V gene lookup returns CDR1 DFQATT and CDR2 SNEGSKA (reference sequence). V dropped 8 bases and J dropped 10 bases, with 15 bases sitting between them. The CDR3 consists of 11 residues. CDR3 nucleotide sequence: TGCAGTCAACTTGGGGGTGGCGAGCAGTTCTTC. Its translation: CSQLGGGEQFF.

This clonotype was seen just once. A much larger clone is a single base away; this may be a read error. V gene TRBV7-2 combines with J gene TRBJ1-2; D remains ambiguous. The V gene's germline CDR1 is SGHTA and CDR2 FQGNSA. The CDR3 loop spans 14 amino acids. In nucleotides, the CDR3 is TGTGTCAGCAGCTTAGTCTACGCGGGTCAGGGCTACACCTTC. Protein sequence: CVSSLVYAGQGYTF.

J is TRBJ1-2 and V is TRBV28; 10 bases line up with TRBD1. Germline CDR1 is MDHEN and CDR2 is SYDVKM. V was clipped by 5 bases and J by 8 bases; unmatched bases: 14. This CDR3 contains 16 residues. CDR3 in DNA: TGTGCCAGCAGTGAAACCGGGACAGGGGACTGTGGCGGCTACACCTTC. Protein: CASSETGTGDCGGYTF.

A few counts support this clonotype. V and J are TRBV29-1 and TRBJ2-2; unclear D gene. The germline V gene has CDR1 SQVTM and CDR2 ANQGSEA. The CDR3 contains 11 residues. Between the trimmed V and J ends, which lost 7 bases and 7 bases, there was a span of 10 bases. The CDR3 reads CSGGSGGELFF. The CDR3, as DNA: TGCAGCGGGGGATCGGGCGGGGAGCTGTTTTTT.